This passage covers 29 T cell receptor beta chains from one sample sequenced in a study of cytomegalovirus exposure and HLA in healthy donors. Sequencing used immunoSEQ multiplex PCR; TCRdb keeps in-frame clones, though not all of them. This table holds about 140,000 clones, around 90% found once. The sample was PBMCs. Receptors originate from a man between 18 and 35 years old in good health and CMV-seropositive.

The rearrangement links TRBV5-5 to TRBJ1-2; a possible D gene is TRBD1 (6 bases). Germline V CDR1 and CDR2: SGHKS, YYEKEE (reference sequence). Trimming left V 3 bases short and J 2 bases short, with 11 bases between. This CDR3 has 14 residues. CDR3 region: CASSYVRGNYGYTF. As DNA, the CDR3 is TGTGCCAGCAGCTACGTCAGGGGCAACTATGGCTACACCTTC.

This chain uses TRBV30 with TRBJ1-2; 8 nucleotides agree with TRBD1. V gave up 5 bases and J gave up 4 bases; unmatched junction bases: 21. The CDR3 sequence is 18 residues long. CDR1 and CDR2 from the germline V gene are GTSNPN and SVGIG (reference sequence). The CDR3 spells CAWWRRTGLRLWSYGYTF. Written as DNA, the CDR3 is TGTGCCTGGTGGAGGCGGACAGGGTTGAGACTATGGAGCTATGGCTACACCTTC.

V usage is TRBV5-5 and J usage is TRBJ2-1, with D tentatively TRBD2 (5 bases). Germline V gene lookup returns CDR1 SGHKS and CDR2 YYEKEE (reference sequence). CDR3 length equals 15 residues. V was clipped by 4 bases and J by 4 bases, with 15 bases between them. Here the CDR3 DNA reads TGTGCCAGCAGCCTAGGAGCGGACCTGTACAATGAGCAGTTCTTC. Translating it yields CASSLGADLYNEQFF.

This clone was found a few times. The J gene is TRBJ2-7, the V gene TRBV6-1; D not certain. V was clipped by 10 bases and J by 4 bases, with 17 bases between them. CDR3 length: 13 residues. From germline, CDR1 is MNHNS and CDR2 SASEGT. CDR3 DNA sequence: TGTGCCACCCTCCTAAACCTTTTTTACGAGCAGTACTTC. It yields the protein CATLLNLFYEQYF.

This sequence joins TRBV7-8 and TRBJ1-5, with TRBD1 as a possible D gene (5 bases). The CDR3 totals 17 residues. V dropped 0 bases and J dropped 6 bases, with 18 bases sitting between them. The germline CDR1 and CDR2 sequences are SGHVS and FQNEAQ. The CDR3 spells CASSLAAGGLLGQPQHF. The CDR3 DNA sequence: TGTGCCAGCAGCTTAGCTGCGGGGGGGTTGTTGGGTCAGCCCCAGCATTTT.

This chain uses TRBV11-2 with TRBJ2-5, with D possibly matching TRBD2 (5 bases). Trimming took off 4 bases at V and 7 bases at J, with 10 bases between the two ends. Germline CDR1 reads SGHAT; CDR2 reads FQNNGV. This CDR3 has 12 residues. The CDR3 region has the DNA TGTGCCAGCAGCTCACAACTAGGGACCCAGTACTTC. Protein product: CASSSQLGTQYF.

The chain joins TRBV5-1 to TRBJ2-7, with D tentatively TRBD1 (5 bases). The CDR3 runs to 13 residues. The germline gives CDR1 SGHRS, CDR2 YFSETQ. The V end was cut by 6 bases, the J end by 5 bases, with 15 bases between. DNA of the CDR3: TGCGCCAGCAAAGTTGGGCAGGGCGACGAGCAGTACTTC. It codes for CASKVGQGDEQYF.

V and J are TRBV29-1 and TRBJ2-5; TRBD1 agrees at 7 bases. The CDR3 has 13 residues. Per the germline V gene, CDR1 is SQVTM and CDR2 is ANQGSEA. The V gene end was trimmed by 6 bases and the J gene end by 5 bases; junction bases not matched to a gene: 9. The CDR3 sequence is CSVRQGFGETQYF. CDR3 sequence (DNA): TGCAGCGTCCGACAGGGATTTGGGGAGACCCAGTACTTC.

The chain joins TRBV28 to TRBJ1-2, with 7 bases matching TRBD1. The germline V gene encodes CDR1 MDHEN and CDR2 SYDVKM. Trimming took 11 bases from V and 6 from J; bases not matched to a gene: 18. The CDR3 loop spans 15 amino acids. The CDR3 is CASEGVDRMVDGYTF. The CDR3, as DNA: TGTGCCTCGGAAGGGGTGGACAGGATGGTGGATGGCTACACCTTC.

This chain links TRBV2 with TRBJ1-4; TRBD1 agrees at 10 bases. This CDR3 is built from 14 residues. After removal of 6 bases from V and 8 bases from J, the junction contained 6 bases not matched to a gene. Looked up from germline, CDR1 is SNHLY and CDR2 is FYNNEI. The CDR3 here is CASRPGQGREKLFF. As DNA, the CDR3 is TGTGCCAGCAGACCGGGACAGGGGAGAGAAAAACTGTTTTTT. The full variable domain, in which reference TRBV2 and TRBJ1-4 provide the parts outside the CDR3, is EPEVTQTPSHQVTQMGQEVILRCVPISNHLYFYWYRQILGQKVEFLVSFYNNEISEKSEIFDDQFSVERPDGSNFTLKIRSTKLEDSAMYFCASRPGQGREKLFFGSGTQLSVL.

The chain employs TRBV5-5 and TRBJ2-7, with 9 bases identical to TRBD1. Looked up from germline, CDR1 is SGHKS and CDR2 is YYEKEE (reference sequence). V gave up 4 bases and J gave up 4 bases; unmatched junction bases: 9. This CDR3 has 15 residues. CDR3 sequence reads: CASSKGQGLFYEQYF. The CDR3 DNA sequence: TGTGCCAGCAGCAAGGGACAGGGACTTTTTTACGAGCAGTACTTC.

The chain employs TRBV29-1 and TRBJ1-2; 9 bases agree with TRBD1. With 3 bases clipped from V and 2 bases from J, the junction kept 7 bases outside the gene matches. Germline V gene lookup returns CDR1 SQVTM and CDR2 ANQGSEA. There are 15 residues in the CDR3. This CDR3 is CSVDPYRGQNYGYTF. The CDR3 DNA reads as TGCAGCGTTGACCCATACAGGGGGCAGAACTATGGCTACACCTTC.

This chain uses TRBV6-5 with TRBJ2-1, with D perhaps TRBD1 (6 bases). The germline V gene encodes CDR1 MNHEY and CDR2 SVGAGI. The V end lost 4 bases, the J end lost 2 bases, and 15 bases lay between the germline ends. The CDR3 runs 16 residues. The CDR3 reads CASSFTRGSPYNEQFF. In DNA, the CDR3 is TGTGCCAGCAGTTTTACCAGGGGATCCCCCTACAATGAGCAGTTCTTC.

The V gene is TRBV7-9, the J gene TRBJ1-1; maybe TRBD1 (5 bases). The germline V gene has CDR1 SEHNR and CDR2 FQNEAQ (reference sequence). CDR3 length equals 15 residues. V was trimmed by 4 bases and J by 1 base, leaving 13 bases between them. The DNA of the CDR3 is TGTGCCAGCAGCTCATATAAGACAGAGAACACTGAAGCTTTCTTT. The encoded protein is CASSSYKTENTEAFF.

The chain uses TRBV5-4 and TRBJ1-2; D perhaps matches TRBD1 (5 bases). The CDR3 runs 15 residues. Trimming left V 1 base short and J 7 bases short, with 17 bases between. CDR1 is SGHNT, CDR2 YYREEE, per germline (reference sequence). The CDR3 sequence: CASSLQGRGIVGYTF. CDR3 nucleotide sequence: TGTGCCAGCAGCTTGCAGGGTAGGGGCATAGTTGGCTACACCTTC.

This clone was seen just once. The chain uses TRBV5-4 and TRBJ2-3; 10 bases match TRBD1. The trim removed 4 bases at V and 3 bases at J, leaving 2 bases unmatched. Germline V lookup: CDR1 SGHNT, CDR2 YYREEE (reference sequence). The CDR3 consists of 14 residues. DNA for the CDR3: TGTGCCAGCAGCCGGGACAGGGGTACAGATACGCAGTATTTT. Protein product: CASSRDRGTDTQYF.

This sequence joins TRBV6-5 and TRBJ1-1; the D gene is possibly TRBD1 (5 bases). Trimming took 6 bases from V and 3 from J, leaving 11 bases between them. The CDR3 loop spans 13 amino acids. The germline CDR1 and CDR2 sequences are MNHEY and SVGAGI. The CDR3 region is CASSRRRDTEAFF. As DNA, the CDR3 is TGTGCCAGCAGCCGCCGCAGGGACACTGAAGCTTTCTTT.

The chain uses TRBV4-2 and TRBJ2-1; 14 positions agree with TRBD2. The CDR3 runs 16 residues. V gave up 4 bases and J gave up 10 bases; unmatched junction bases: 9. The germline gives CDR1 LGHNA, CDR2 YNFKEQ. The CDR3 protein is CASSPTTSGRAGEQFF. The CDR3 DNA is TGTGCCAGCAGCCCCACGACTAGCGGGAGGGCCGGGGAGCAGTTCTTC.

V and J are TRBV4-2 and TRBJ1-5; a weak D match, TRBD1 (5 bases). The CDR3 is made up of 15 amino acids. Germline V gene lookup returns CDR1 LGHNA and CDR2 YNFKEQ. V was cut by 1 base and J by 7 bases, with 14 bases left in between. CDR3 in DNA: TGTGCCAGCAGCCAAGGATCCAGGGTCGAGCAGCCCCAGCATTTT. This encodes CASSQGSRVEQPQHF.

The chain recombines TRBV5-1 with TRBJ2-1; 7 nucleotides match TRBD1. CDR3 length: 15 residues. Germline V gene sequence: CDR1 SGHRS, CDR2 YFSETQ. The V gene end was trimmed by 3 bases and the J gene end by 1 base; junction bases not matched to a gene: 4. The CDR3 loop reads CASSSRQGSYNEQFF. The CDR3 region has the DNA TGCGCCAGCAGCTCTAGACAGGGATCCTACAATGAGCAGTTCTTC.

The chain is built from TRBV30 and TRBJ2-7; D is unresolved. Trimming shortened V by 4 bases and J by 4 bases, and 14 bases separated the two germline ends. This CDR3 comprises 13 residues. CDR1 and CDR2 from the germline V gene are GTSNPN and SVGIG (reference sequence). The CDR3 sequence is CAWTSTARYEQYF. CDR3 sequence (DNA): TGTGCCTGGACCTCCACAGCCAGATACGAGCAGTACTTC.

As concerns this clone: The junction departs from the called germline gene at one end, perhaps through a read error. In DNA form, the CDR3 reads TGTGCCAGCAGCCCCGGACAGGCTCTTCCCCTCTTC. Protein product: CASSPGQALPLF. This chain joins TRBV5-4 and TRBJ1-2, with TRBD1 matching over 7 bases. Germline-derived CDR1 and CDR2 are SGHNT and YYREEE (reference sequence). The CDR3 consists of 12 residues. Looking up the rest from reference TRBV5-4 and TRBJ1-2 gives the full variable domain: ETGVTQSPTHLIKTRGQQVTLRCSSQSGHNTVSWYQQALGQGPQFIFQYYREEENGRGNFPPRFSGLQFPNYSSELNVNALELDDSALYLCASSPGQALPLFGSGTRLTVV.

In this sample, this clone turned up a few times. This chain joins TRBV7-3 and TRBJ2-7; TRBD2 is a possible D gene (6 bases). The ends were cut back, 5 bases at V and 7 bases at J, with 18 bases in the middle. Germline-derived CDR1 and CDR2 are SGHTA and FQGTGA. CDR3 length: 14 residues. CDR3 loop: CASSPQGTADEQYF. The CDR3 DNA follows: TGTGCCAGCAGCCCCCAAGGGACTGCTGATGAGCAGTACTTC.

For this clone: At one end, the junction sequence differs from germline, possibly due to a read error. This chain uses TRBV7-7 with TRBJ2-5; TRBD2 might be the D (6 bases). The CDR3 has 16 residues. Germline loops: CDR1 SSHAT, CDR2 FNYEAQ (reference sequence). CDR3 loop: CASSQTGLLAQETQYF. DNA for the CDR3: TGTGCTAGCAGCCAGACGGGGCTACTAGCTCAAGAGACCCAGTACTTC.

This clone has only one observation. The chain is built from TRBV7-8 and TRBJ2-1; TRBD2 matches at 13 bases. Per the germline V gene, CDR1 is SGHVS and CDR2 is FQNEAQ. CDR3 length equals 19 residues. V lost 1 base to trimming and J lost 4 bases; unmatched junction nucleotides: 10. CDR3 sequence (DNA): TGTGCCAGCAGCTTAGGTGTGGGACTAGCGGGGCGGACTTACAATGAGCAGTTCTTC. Protein sequence: CASSLGVGLAGRTYNEQFF.

The chain recombines TRBV7-6 with TRBJ2-1; 10 positions match TRBD2. In germline, CDR1 is SGHVS, CDR2 FNYEAQ. Trimming took 4 bases from V and 4 from J; bases not matched to a gene: 10. CDR3 length: 17 residues. Written as DNA, the CDR3 is TGTGCCAGCAGCTCCCTAATGAGCGGGAGGGAATACAATGAGCAGTTCTTC. Amino acids: CASSSLMSGREYNEQFF.

This clone was observed a handful of times. J is TRBJ2-1 and V is TRBV29-1, with D unclear. The V gene lost 6 bases and the J gene lost 7 bases, with 16 bases spanning the gap. The germline V gene has CDR1 SQVTM and CDR2 ANQGSEA. This CDR3 has 13 residues. The CDR3 DNA is TGCAGCGTCGCCCGGCAGGTTCGTAATGAGCAGTTCTTC. Translation gives CSVARQVRNEQFF.

The chain recombines TRBV5-4 with TRBJ1-4, with 7 bases that match TRBD1. Losses at the gene ends were 2 bases for V and 4 bases for J; bases not matched to a gene: 8. This CDR3 contains 16 residues. Germline CDR1 reads SGHNT; CDR2 reads YYREEE (reference sequence). The CDR3 region is CASSLKTGTINEKLFF. CDR3 nucleotide sequence: TGTGCCAGCAGCTTAAAGACAGGGACAATTAATGAAAAACTGTTTTTT.

The V call is TRBV18, the J call TRBJ1-1; D is unresolved. V was trimmed by 3 bases and J by 1 base, leaving 15 bases between them. Germline V gene data show CDR1 as KGHSH and CDR2 as LQKENI. The CDR3 totals 16 residues. CDR3 in amino acids: CASSPQKAGGNTEAFF. For the CDR3, the DNA is TGTGCCAGCTCACCTCAAAAGGCCGGCGGGAACACTGAAGCTTTCTTT.